This TCR beta chain was recovered during a study of blood T cells in healthy people across ages. The individuals who served as donors were healthy Caucasians living in Russia, aged roughly 6 to 100. CDR3 size: 12 residues. Germline V gene data show CDR1 as SQVTM and CDR2 as ANQGSEA. As concerns this clonotype: Without the conserved terminal phenylalanine or tryptophan, this CDR3 likely stems from a read error.

The use of a sample-barcoded 5' primer and a J-beta primer mix characterized a second PCR of about 7 to 12 cycles. Via MiXCR, TCRdb re-called the 5' RACE reads, giving one row per CDR3 protein. The sample has more than 750,000 distinct CDR3 sequences, 25% to 30% seen once. These sequences were also reported in another study, on T cells of mothers and their children. That paper adds: At around 1.6 ug per 15 ul, all of the extracted RNA went into cDNA synthesis. TCR recombination output is shaped by thymic selection similarly in related and unrelated pairs.

This rearrangement joins TRBV29-1 to TRBJ2-4, with TRBD1 identical over 8 bases. The J call could be wrong; TRBJ2-7 is a better fit for the DNA end. The specimen sequenced was blood. This TCR was recovered from a woman in her thirties or forties in good health. The CDR3 region is CSVGQGKYEQYL. The CDR3 DNA follows: TGCAGCGTTGGACAGGGGAAATACGAGCAGTACCTC.